This TCR beta chain was identified during a study of regulatory T cells in long-lasting Graves disease. Time point meaning: newly diagnosed GD, antithyroid drugs for less than 3 months. PBMCs provided the RNA from which the TCR library was made. This clonotype was observed many times. What it binds is unknown. Study-wide findings and caveats: Lower TCR diversity was seen in persistent Graves' patients than in newly diagnosed ones.

The TCR beta library used iRepertoire HTBI primers with Arm-PCR amplification of CDR3. TCRdb redid the calling of the multiplex PCR reads with MiXCR, one entry per CDR3 protein. This sample has around 400,000 distinct CDR3 sequences, with about 16% found just once. The source is a female donor with Graves disease. Sequenced material: peripheral blood mononuclear cells (PBMCs), taken at new diagnosis, from a patient treated with antithyroid drugs.

The CDR3 sequence is CASSGQGAREQYF. The CDR3 region has the DNA TGTGCCAGTTCTGGACAGGGGGCGAGGGAGCAGTACTTC. The chain links TRBV6-1 to TRBJ2-7; 11 nucleotides align to TRBD1. The V and J ends lost 9 bases and 7 bases, in that order; junction bases with no gene match: 8. Germline loops: CDR1 MNHNS, CDR2 SASEGT. The CDR3 consists of 13 residues.